The clone carrying this T cell receptor (beta chain) was counted at least ten times. This entry belongs to a study of T cells in Graves' hyperthyroidism and ophthalmopathy. Using RNA transcripts as the source, TCR beta CDR3 regions were amplified. TCR CDR3 regions were first amplified by RT-PCR with HTBI primers. MiXCR, applied by TCRdb to the multiplex PCR reads, yields one record per CDR3 protein. The sample shows 550,000 to 700,000 distinct CDR3 sequences, roughly 46% of them seen only once. The clonotype comes from an adult woman with Graves' disease, either hyperthyroidism or ophthalmopathy (not recorded which). The source material was peripheral blood or thyroid tissue (not recorded which).

The DNA for the CDR3 is TGTGCCAGCAGCCGGAGCACGTACTACGAGCAGTACTTC. Translated, it gives CASSRSTYYEQYF. This chain links TRBV7-9 with TRBJ2-7, with D hard to call. This CDR3 is built from 13 residues. Germline values: CDR1 SEHNR, CDR2 FQNEAQ (reference sequence). The V gene lost 5 bases and the J gene lost 3 bases, with 11 bases spanning the gap.